These T cell receptor beta chains were read from a single sample in a study of control samples from healthy donors and cancer patients. The assay was immunoSEQ multiplex PCR, and TCRdb's table has in-frame clones only and misses some. The table lists about 170,000 clones, around 91% of them singletons. Sequencing was performed on blood. Receptor source: a woman aged 25-40 years in good health. Each CDR3 is given with its conserved first and last residue. The order of the fields is clone size, J gene, D gene, V gene, CDR3 DNA, CDR3 protein. The D gene is left open where the match is weak. Clone size, where shown, is once, few, many, or a class for clones that have expanded.

-,TRBJ1-2,-,TRBV29-1,TGCAGCGTAGCGGACAGTAACTATGGCTACACCTTC,CSVADSNYGYTF
-,TRBJ1-3,-,TRBV7-2,TGTGCCAGCAGCTGGGACTCCCGCTCTGGAAACACCATATATTTT,CASSWDSRSGNTIYF
-,TRBJ1-2,-,TRBV5-1,TGCGCCAGCAGCTTGGAGACGGCTAATGGCTACACCTTC,CASSLETANGYTF
-,TRBJ1-1,-,TRBV4-2,TGTGCCAGCAGCCAAGAAAGGGGGACGATGAACACTGAAGCTTTCTTT,CASSQERGTMNTEAFF
-,TRBJ2-7,TRBD1,TRBV25-1,TGTGCCAGCAGAGGAGGCAGGGGGACCTACGAGCAGTACTTC,CASRGGRGTYEQYF
-,TRBJ1-6,TRBD1,TRBV5-1,TGCGCCAGCAGCCGCGGGACAGCATATAATTCACCCCTCCACTTT,CASSRGTAYNSPLHF
-,TRBJ2-5,-,TRBV21-1,TGTGCCAGCAGCAAAGATTCTAGGGGGACCCAGTACTTC,CASSKDSRGTQYF
-,TRBJ2-7,-,TRBV5-1,TGCGCCAGCAGCTTGGTCCCGGGTAGCTCCTACGAGCAGTACTTC,CASSLVPGSSYEQYF
-,TRBJ1-1,-,TRBV6-4,TGTGCCAGCAGTGGGGGGATGAACACTGAAGCTTTCTTT,CASSGGMNTEAFF
-,TRBJ1-1,TRBD1,TRBV30,TGTGCCTGCAGGACAGGGGGTGGGAACACTGAAGCTTTCTTT,CACRTGGGNTEAFF
-,TRBJ1-3,-,TRBV18,TGTGCCAGCTCACCACAGGGCTCTGGAAACACCATATATTTT,CASSPQGSGNTIYF
-,TRBJ1-2,-,TRBV19,TGTGCCAGTAGTATAGGGCAGGGCTATGGCTACACCTTC,CASSIGQGYGYTF
-,TRBJ1-1,-,TRBV19,TGTGCCAGTAGCCCCGACAACCACTACACTGAAGCTTTCTTT,CASSPDNHYTEAFF
-,TRBJ2-1,-,TRBV10-2,TGCGCCAGCAGTGGGCAGGGAATCTACAATGAGCAGTTCTTC,CASSGQGIYNEQFF
-,TRBJ1-5,-,TRBV28,TGTGCCAGCAGTTCCCCAGGGGTTGGGAATCAGCCCCAGCATTTT,CASSSPGVGNQPQHF
once,TRBJ2-1,-,TRBV12-3/TRBV12-4,TGTGCCAGCACTCCCGACGGCTACAATGAGCAGTTCTTC,CASTPDGYNEQFF
-,TRBJ2-6,-,TRBV6-6,TGTGCCAGCAAACAGCCTGGGGCCAACGTCCTGACTTTC,CASKQPGANVLTF
-,TRBJ2-3,TRBD1,TRBV5-1,TGCGCCAGCAGCAGACCGGGACAGGGCCCTAGCACAGATACGCAGTATTTT,CASSRPGQGPSTDTQYF
-,TRBJ2-7,TRBD1,TRBV6-1,TGTGCCAGCAGTGAAGCGGGGACAGGGTCCTACGAGCAGTACTTC,CASSEAGTGSYEQYF
-,TRBJ2-1,TRBD2,TRBV5-1,TGCGCCAGCAGTCCCCGGGACTACCACAATGAGCAGTTCTTC,CASSPRDYHNEQFF
-,TRBJ2-1,TRBD2,TRBV6-5,TGTGCCAGCAGTTACTCGTCTAGCGGGGGTAATGAGCAGTTCTTC,CASSYSSSGGNEQFF
once,TRBJ2-6,-,TRBV24-1,TGTGCCACCAGTGATTTTACGTCCTCCTCTGGGGCCAACGTCCTGACTTTC,CATSDFTSSSGANVLTF
-,TRBJ1-2,-,TRBV19,TGTGCCAGTAGTAATCCCGGGACGTCGGACTATGGCTACACCTTC,CASSNPGTSDYGYTF
-,TRBJ1-1,-,TRBV28,TGTGCCAGCAGTCCTTACAACACTGAAGCTTTCTTT,CASSPYNTEAFF
-,TRBJ2-5,TRBD2,TRBV4-2,TGTGCCAGCAGCCGGGAGACTAGCGTTGAAGAGACCCAGTACTTC,CASSRETSVEETQYF
-,TRBJ2-7,-,TRBV5-8,TGTGCCAGCAGCTTTCGGAAAACCTACGAGCAGTACTTC,CASSFRKTYEQYF